This T cell receptor (beta chain) was identified in a study of CD8 T cells in Susac syndrome. Study background: When blood was drawn, patients with Susac syndrome were on intravenous immunoglobulin alone, on corticosteroids, or therapy-naive. Broader study findings: Susac-specific public clones found in total CD8+ repertoires numbered around 16, and those in CD8+ TEMRA repertoires numbered five. The peak of CD8+ clonal expansion in Susac was seen in TEMRA cells and active patients.

About this clonotype itself: The antigen is undetermined.

Trimming removed 5 bases from V and 2 bases from J, with 14 bases in between. Germline V gene lookup returns CDR1 DFQATT and CDR2 SNEGSKA (reference sequence). The CDR3 spans 14 residues. An amount of RNA that ranged from roughly 0.5 to 1 ug was reverse transcribed with random hexamers. TCRdb itself ran the immunoSEQ multiplex PCR reads through MiXCR, one entry per CDR3 protein. The table records about 130,000 distinct CDR3 sequences, around 94% of them present only once. The sample consisted of CD8+ T cells from PBMCs. This TCR was recovered from a human donor with Susac syndrome. The chain uses TRBV20-1 and TRBJ2-3, with D perhaps matching TRBD2 (6 bases). The CDR3 loop reads CSACRDLATDTQYF. The CDR3 DNA sequence: TGCAGTGCTTGCCGGGACTTGGCCACAGATACGCAGTATTTT.